This T cell receptor beta chain was documented in a study of OX40 agonist ivuxolimab in advanced cancers. Study-level background: Ivuxolimab was an agonistic, fully human IgG2 monoclonal antibody directed against OX40 (CD134), a costimulatory receptor. Intravenous ivuxolimab was administered to patients every 2 weeks at six dose levels: 0.01, 0.1, 0.3, 1.5, 3 and 10 mg/kg. Of the roughly 51 patients in dose escalation, approximately 20 had hepatocellular carcinoma, roughly 15 had melanoma, 9 had renal cell carcinoma and 9 had head and neck cancer. A male proportion of roughly 80% and a mean age of 60 years, ranging from 23 to 79, were recorded for the dose-escalation cohort. Patients were allowed to have had prior anti-PD-1, anti-PD-L1 or anti-CTLA-4 therapy, and roughly 40% of the dose-escalation patients had previously received checkpoint inhibitors. Partial responses occurred in three dose-escalation patients: two with cutaneous melanoma and one with hepatocellular carcinoma. Peripheral TCRbeta sequencing was intended to test whether TCR sequence diversity was altered and clonal T-cell expansion was caused by ivuxolimab. The paper reports the monotherapy dose-escalation portion (N ≈ 52 patients) of the phase I ivuxolimab trial.

Broader findings and caveats from the paper: At doses from 0.1 to 3.0 mg/kg, clonal expansion was seen in both CD4+ and CD8+ blood T cells between baseline and week 6. After ivuxolimab, more expanded clones were found on average in CD8+ T cells than in CD4+ T cells. In the 0.1-3.0 mg/kg groups, partial responders had among the lowest normalized peripheral clonal expansion, particularly in CD8+ T cells. Low levels of normalized T-cell clonal expansion were also seen in some nonresponding patients. Antigen specificity was not determined for the clonally expanded peripheral T cells.

To sequence the TCRbeta CDR3 region, genomic DNA was isolated from the sorted cells. The immunoSEQ Assay was used for sequencing of TCRbeta CDR3 regions. The immuneACCESS repertoire file appears here via TCRdb, limited to in-frame rearrangements. These files lack a portion of the clones; in checked studies, under half of the deficit traces to unresolved V genes, and the cause of the others is not known. Counted in this sample were roughly 73,000 clones; about 90% of them appeared once. In total, the top ten clones hold over 2.5% of the sample. Taken from cysteine to phenylalanine, the CDR3 has 16 residues. The only DNA kept is the CDR3, 48 bases in frame from the first base. V is pared back by 3 bases and J by 0 bases, with 15 bases lying between the germline termini. From a lookup of the germline V gene, CDR1 and CDR2 are KGHSH and LQKENI. The trial excluded patients who had a history of autoimmune disease or were on systemic immunosuppression. Peripheral blood for TCR sequencing was drawn from every dose cohort at baseline, at cycle 4 day 1 and at cycle 7 day 1. The samples were drawn from a first-in-human, open-label, multicenter phase I dose-escalation trial of ivuxolimab. Adults with locally advanced or metastatic melanoma, renal cell, hepatocellular, or head and neck squamous cell carcinoma were enrolled in the trial. Before TCR sequencing, CD4+ T cells and CD8+ T cells were sorted from peripheral blood as separate populations.

The sample holds one count of this clone. What this receptor recognizes is not known. One base away there is no much larger clone; base qualities are not given. Rearrangement joined TRBV18 to TRBJ2-7; the D gene is possibly TRBD1 or TRBD2, with 5 bases matching each. The sequence was obtained from an adult with an advanced solid tumor such as melanoma, head and neck, liver or kidney cancer. Sequences were derived from CD4+ or CD8+ T cells sorted from blood, sampled in a trial of the OX40 agonist ivuxolimab. DNA sequence: TGTGCCAGCTCACCGCCCGGGACGGCCAGCTCCTACGAGCAGTACTTC. It specifies CASSPPGTASSYEQYF.